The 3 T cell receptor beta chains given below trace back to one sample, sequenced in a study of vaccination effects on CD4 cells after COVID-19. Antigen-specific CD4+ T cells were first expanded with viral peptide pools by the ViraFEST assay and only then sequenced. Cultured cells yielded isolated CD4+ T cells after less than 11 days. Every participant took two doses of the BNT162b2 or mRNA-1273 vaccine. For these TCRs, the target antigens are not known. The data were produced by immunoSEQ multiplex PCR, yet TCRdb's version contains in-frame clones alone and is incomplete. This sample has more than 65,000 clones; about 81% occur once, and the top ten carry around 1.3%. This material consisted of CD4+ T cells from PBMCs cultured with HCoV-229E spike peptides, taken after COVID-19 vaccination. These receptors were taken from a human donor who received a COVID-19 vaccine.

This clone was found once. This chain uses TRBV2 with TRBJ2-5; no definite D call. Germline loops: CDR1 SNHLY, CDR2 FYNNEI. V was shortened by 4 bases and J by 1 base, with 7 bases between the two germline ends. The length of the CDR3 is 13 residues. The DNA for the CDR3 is TGTGCCAGCAGTGGGAACAGCCAAGAGACCCAGTACTTC. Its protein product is CASSGNSQETQYF.

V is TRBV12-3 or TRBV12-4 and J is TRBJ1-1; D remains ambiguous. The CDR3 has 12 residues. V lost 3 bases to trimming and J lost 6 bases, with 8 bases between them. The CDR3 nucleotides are TGTGCCAGCAGTTTTAGGAGACCTGAAGCTTTCTTT. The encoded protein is CASSFRRPEAFF.

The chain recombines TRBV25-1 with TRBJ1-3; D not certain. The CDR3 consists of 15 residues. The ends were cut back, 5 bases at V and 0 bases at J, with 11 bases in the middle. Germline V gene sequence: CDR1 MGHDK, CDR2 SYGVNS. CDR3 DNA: TGTGCCAGCAGTAAATCGGACGGCTCTGGAAACACCATATATTTT. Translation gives CASSKSDGSGNTIYF.